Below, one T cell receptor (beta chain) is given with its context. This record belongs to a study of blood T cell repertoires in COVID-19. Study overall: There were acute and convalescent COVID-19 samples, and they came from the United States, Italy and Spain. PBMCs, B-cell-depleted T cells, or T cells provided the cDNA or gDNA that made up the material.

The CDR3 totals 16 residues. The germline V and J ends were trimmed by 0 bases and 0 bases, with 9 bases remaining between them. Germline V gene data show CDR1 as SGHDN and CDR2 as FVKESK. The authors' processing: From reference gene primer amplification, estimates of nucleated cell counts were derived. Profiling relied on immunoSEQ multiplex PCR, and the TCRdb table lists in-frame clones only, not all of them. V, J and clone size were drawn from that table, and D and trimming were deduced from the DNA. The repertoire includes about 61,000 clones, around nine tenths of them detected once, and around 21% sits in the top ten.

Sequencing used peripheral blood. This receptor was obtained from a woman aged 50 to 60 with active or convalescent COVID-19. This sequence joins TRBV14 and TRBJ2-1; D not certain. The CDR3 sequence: CASSQESLSSYNEQFF. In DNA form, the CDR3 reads TGTGCCAGCAGCCAAGAATCGCTCAGCTCCTACAATGAGCAGTTCTTC.